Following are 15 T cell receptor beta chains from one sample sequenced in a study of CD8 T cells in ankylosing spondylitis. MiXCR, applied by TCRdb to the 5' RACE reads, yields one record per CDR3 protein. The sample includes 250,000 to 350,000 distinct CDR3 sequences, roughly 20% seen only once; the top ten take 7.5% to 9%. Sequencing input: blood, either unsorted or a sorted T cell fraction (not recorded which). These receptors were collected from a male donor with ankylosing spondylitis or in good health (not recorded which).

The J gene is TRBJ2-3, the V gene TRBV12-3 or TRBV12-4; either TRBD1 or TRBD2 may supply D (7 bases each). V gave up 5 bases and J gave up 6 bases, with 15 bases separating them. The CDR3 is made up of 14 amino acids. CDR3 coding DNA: TGTGCCAGCAGTACCCAGGGGGGGACGGATACGCAGTATTTT. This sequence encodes CASSTQGGTDTQYF.

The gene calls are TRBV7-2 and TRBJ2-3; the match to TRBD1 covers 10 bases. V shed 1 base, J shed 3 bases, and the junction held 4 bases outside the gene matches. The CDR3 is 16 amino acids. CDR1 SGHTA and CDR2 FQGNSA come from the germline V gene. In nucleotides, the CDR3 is TGTGCCAGCAGCTTAGGAAGGGACAGGGGAACAGATACGCAGTATTTT. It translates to CASSLGRDRGTDTQYF.

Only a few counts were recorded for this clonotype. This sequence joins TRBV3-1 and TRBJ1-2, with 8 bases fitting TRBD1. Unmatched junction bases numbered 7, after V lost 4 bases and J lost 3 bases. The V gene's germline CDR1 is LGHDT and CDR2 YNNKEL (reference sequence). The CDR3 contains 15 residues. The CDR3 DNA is TGTGCCAGCAGCCCAATCGGACAGGGTGACTATGGCTACACCTTC. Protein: CASSPIGQGDYGYTF. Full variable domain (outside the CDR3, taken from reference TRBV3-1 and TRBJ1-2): DTAVSQTPKYLVTQMGNDKSIKCEQNLGHDTMYWYKQDSKKFLKIMFSYNNKELIINETVPNRFSPKSPDKAHLNLHINSLELGDSAVYFCASSPIGQGDYGYTFGSGTRLTVV.

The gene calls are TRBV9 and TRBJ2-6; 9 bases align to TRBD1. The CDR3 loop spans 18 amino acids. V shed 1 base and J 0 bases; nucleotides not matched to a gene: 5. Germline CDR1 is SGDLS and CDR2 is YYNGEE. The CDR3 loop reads CASSVRTGENSGANVLTF. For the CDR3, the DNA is TGTGCCAGCAGCGTACGGACAGGGGAAAACTCTGGGGCCAACGTCCTGACTTTC.

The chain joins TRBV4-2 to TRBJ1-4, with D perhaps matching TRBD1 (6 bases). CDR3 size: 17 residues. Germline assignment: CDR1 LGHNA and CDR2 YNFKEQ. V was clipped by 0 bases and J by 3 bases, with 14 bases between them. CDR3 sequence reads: CASSQESGAGANEKLFF. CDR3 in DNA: TGTGCCAGCAGCCAAGAGTCAGGGGCTGGTGCTAATGAAAAACTGTTTTTT.

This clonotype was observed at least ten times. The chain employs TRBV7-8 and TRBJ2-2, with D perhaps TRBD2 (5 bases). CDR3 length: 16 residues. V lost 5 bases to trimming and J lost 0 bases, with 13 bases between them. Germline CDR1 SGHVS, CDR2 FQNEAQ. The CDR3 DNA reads TGTGCCAGCAGCCCACGGAGGACTTCGAACACCGGGGAGCTGTTTTTT. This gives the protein CASSPRRTSNTGELFF.

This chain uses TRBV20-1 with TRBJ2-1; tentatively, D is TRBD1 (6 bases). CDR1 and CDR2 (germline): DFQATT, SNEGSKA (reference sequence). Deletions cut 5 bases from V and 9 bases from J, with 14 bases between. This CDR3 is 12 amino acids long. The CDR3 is CSASRQDGEQFF. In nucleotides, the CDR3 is TGCAGTGCTTCTCGACAGGACGGTGAGCAGTTCTTC.

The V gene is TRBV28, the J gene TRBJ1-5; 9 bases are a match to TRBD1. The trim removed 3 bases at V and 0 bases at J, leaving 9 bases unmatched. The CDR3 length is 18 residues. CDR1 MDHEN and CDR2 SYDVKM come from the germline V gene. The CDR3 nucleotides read TGTGCCAGCAGTTTGAGGGACAGGGCCTTTTATAGCAATCAGCCCCAGCATTTT. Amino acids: CASSLRDRAFYSNQPQHF.

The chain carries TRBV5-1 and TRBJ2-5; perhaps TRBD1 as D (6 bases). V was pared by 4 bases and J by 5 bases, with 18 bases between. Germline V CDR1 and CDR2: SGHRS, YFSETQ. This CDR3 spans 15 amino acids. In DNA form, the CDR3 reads TGCGCCAGCAGCGTAACAGGGTCCCCGGAGGAGACCCAGTACTTC. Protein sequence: CASSVTGSPEETQYF. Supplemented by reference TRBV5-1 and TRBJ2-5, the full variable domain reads KAGVTQTPRYLIKTRGQQVTLSCSPISGHRSVSWYQQTPGQGLQFLFEYFSETQRNKGNFPGRFSGRQFSNSRSEMNVSTLELGDSALYLCASSVTGSPEETQYFGPGTRLLVL.

CDR3 DNA sequence: TGTGCCTCCCGGAGGACTAGCGGTTACACAGATACGCAGTATTTT. Translated: CASRRTSGYTDTQYF. J is TRBJ2-3 and V is TRBV30, with 10 bases lining up with TRBD2. The CDR3 contains 15 residues. The V and J ends lost 7 bases and 2 bases, in that order; junction bases with no gene match: 9. The germline V gene has CDR1 GTSNPN and CDR2 SVGIG (reference sequence).

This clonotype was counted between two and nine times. The CDR3 nucleotides are TGTGCCAGCAGAAAGAGTCAGGGAGATCAACAGTATTTT. This encodes CASRKSQGDQQYF. V gene TRBV12-3 or TRBV12-4 combines with J gene TRBJ2-3; either TRBD1 or TRBD2 may supply D (5 bases each). The ends were cut back, 6 bases at V and 12 bases at J, with 19 bases in the middle. The CDR3 consists of 13 residues.

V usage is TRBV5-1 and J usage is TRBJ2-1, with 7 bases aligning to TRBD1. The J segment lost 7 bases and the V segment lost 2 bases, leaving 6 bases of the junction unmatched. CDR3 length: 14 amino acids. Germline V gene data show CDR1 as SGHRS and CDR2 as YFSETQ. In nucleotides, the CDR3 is TGCGCCAGCAGCTTCACAGGGGTGGGGAATGAGCAGTTCTTC. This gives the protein CASSFTGVGNEQFF.

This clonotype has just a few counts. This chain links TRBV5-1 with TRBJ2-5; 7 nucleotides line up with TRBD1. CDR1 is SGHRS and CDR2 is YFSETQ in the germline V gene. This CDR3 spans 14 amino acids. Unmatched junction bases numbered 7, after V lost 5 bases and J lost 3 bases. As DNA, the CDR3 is TGCGCCAGCAGTCGTGGGACAGAAGAAGAGACCCAGTACTTC. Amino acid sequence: CASSRGTEEETQYF.

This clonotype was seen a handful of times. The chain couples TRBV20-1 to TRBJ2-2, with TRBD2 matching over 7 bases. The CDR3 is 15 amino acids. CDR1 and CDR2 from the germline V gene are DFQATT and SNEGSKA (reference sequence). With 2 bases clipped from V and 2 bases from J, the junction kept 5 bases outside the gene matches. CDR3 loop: CSARKSGVNTGELFF. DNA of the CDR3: TGCAGTGCTAGAAAGAGCGGGGTAAACACCGGGGAGCTGTTTTTT.

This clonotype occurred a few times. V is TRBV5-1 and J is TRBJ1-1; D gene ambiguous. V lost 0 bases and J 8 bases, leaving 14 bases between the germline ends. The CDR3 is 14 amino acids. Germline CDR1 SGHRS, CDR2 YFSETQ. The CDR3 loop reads CASSLGATGGEAFF. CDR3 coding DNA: TGCGCCAGCAGCTTGGGGGCCACCGGTGGAGAAGCTTTCTTT.